A selection of T cell receptor beta chains follows, all from one sample in a study of blood T cells in healthy people across ages. TCRdb reprocessed the 5' RACE reads with MiXCR, giving one entry per CDR3 protein. Of about 1.5 million distinct CDR3 sequences in the sample, approximately 43% are singletons; the top ten hold under 5%. Specimen: blood. The receptors were sampled from a woman younger than 30 in good health. Both conserved end residues are part of each CDR3. The D gene is left open where the match is weak. Rows give clone size only sometimes, using once, few, many, or a class for an expanded clone.

v_gene	abundance	j_gene	d_gene	CDR3aa	CDR3nt
TRBV18	-	TRBJ2-1	-	CASSPSFPPMEQFF	TGTGCCAGCTCACCATCATTCCCCCCCATGGAGCAGTTCTTC
TRBV20-1	-	TRBJ2-7	-	CSAREATDVYYEQYF	TGCAGTGCTAGAGAGGCTACGGACGTTTACTACGAGCAGTACTTC
TRBV4-1	-	TRBJ2-6	TRBD2	CASSQTIRDTRFRTSGNWANVLTF	TGCGCCAGCAGCCAAACCATCAGGGACACACGTTTTCGGACTAGCGGGAACTGGGCCAACGTCCTGACTTTC
TRBV2	few	TRBJ2-5	-	CASSPGWDETQYF	TGTGCCAGCAGTCCGGGCTGGGATGAGACCCAGTACTTC
TRBV28	few	TRBJ2-7	TRBD2	CASSPTPSGRFNYEQYF	TGTGCCAGCAGTCCCACCCCCAGCGGGAGGTTCAACTACGAGCAGTACTTC
TRBV4-2	-	TRBJ2-3	TRBD1	CASSQVGTASTDTQYF	TGTGCCAGCAGCCAAGTTGGGACAGCTAGCACAGATACGCAGTATTTT
TRBV30	-	TRBJ1-4	TRBD1	CAWSSRGVGEKLFF	TGTGCCTGGAGTTCCAGGGGGGTCGGTGAAAAACTGTTTTTT
TRBV6-5	-	TRBJ2-7	TRBD2	CASSARRGVEQYF	TGTGCCAGCAGTGCTCGCCGGGGGGTTGAGCAGTACTTC
TRBV4-3	few	TRBJ2-3	-	CASSQDTASHTQYF	TGCGCCAGCAGCCAAGATACCGCGTCGCATACGCAGTATTTT
TRBV6-5	-	TRBJ2-5	-	CASSSSGPETQYF	TGTGCCAGCAGTTCCTCAGGGCCAGAGACCCAGTACTTC
TRBV15	-	TRBJ1-4	-	CATSRDSTVEKLFF	TGTGCCACCAGCAGAGATTCGACCGTTGAAAAACTGTTTTTT
TRBV24-1	-	TRBJ2-3	-	CATSPHPVRGRAREYTQYF	TGTGCCACCAGTCCTCACCCGGTCCGTGGGCGGGCACGGGAATATACGCAGTATTTT
TRBV4-1	-	TRBJ1-6	-	CASSRVGLGSPLHF	TGCGCCAGCAGCCGAGTAGGGCTCGGTTCACCCCTCCACTTT
TRBV3-1	-	TRBJ2-7	-	CASSQFTGNEQYF	TGTGCCAGCAGCCAATTTACAGGAAATGAGCAGTACTTC
TRBV15	-	TRBJ1-1	TRBD1	CATSSKTGGHFDYTEAFF	TGTGCCACCAGCAGTAAGACAGGGGGCCATTTCGACTACACTGAAGCTTTCTTT
TRBV3-1	-	TRBJ2-1	-	CASSHSRGRSSNNEQFF	TGTGCCAGCAGCCACTCTAGGGGACGAAGTTCTAACAATGAGCAGTTCTTC
TRBV7-2	-	TRBJ2-2	TRBD2	CASRMRGGNTGELFF	TGTGCCAGCCGTATGCGGGGGGGGAACACCGGGGAGCTGTTTTTT
TRBV7-2	-	TRBJ2-2	TRBD2	CASSVTSGRTGELFF	TGTGCCAGCAGCGTTACTAGCGGGAGAACCGGGGAGCTGTTTTTT
TRBV20-1	-	TRBJ2-7	-	CSAERHSSTYEQYF	TGCAGTGCTGAAAGGCACTCTTCTACCTACGAGCAGTACTTC
TRBV6-1	few	TRBJ1-2	TRBD1	CASSGGQNYGYTF	TGTGCCAGCAGTGGGGGACAGAACTATGGCTACACCTTC
TRBV13	-	TRBJ2-3	TRBD2	CASSWGLAGGRDTQYF	TGTGCCAGCAGCTGGGGACTAGCGGGGGGGCGAGATACGCAGTATTTT
TRBV12-3/TRBV12-4	once	TRBJ2-2	-	CAGRETGTGELFF	TGTGCCGGCAGAGAGACAGGAACCGGGGAGCTGTTTTTT
TRBV29-1	many	TRBJ2-7	-	CSAGDRSYEQYF	TGCAGTGCGGGCGACAGGAGCTACGAGCAGTACTTC
TRBV27	few	TRBJ1-2	TRBD1	CASSPYRGRGYTF	TGTGCCAGCAGTCCGTACAGGGGGCGAGGCTACACCTTC
TRBV5-6	many	TRBJ2-3	-	CASSFLDSTDTQYF	TGTGCCAGCAGCTTTTTGGACAGCACAGATACGCAGTATTTT
TRBV9	-	TRBJ2-5	TRBD1	CASSGQGGSSQETQYF	TGTGCCAGCAGCGGACAGGGCGGCAGCTCCCAAGAGACCCAGTACTTC
TRBV19	-	TRBJ2-3	-	CASSPRQSDTQYF	TGTGCCAGTAGTCCCCGACAGTCAGATACGCAGTATTTT
TRBV12-3/TRBV12-4	-	TRBJ2-3	-	CASRTPWGGLSDTQYF	TGTGCCAGCAGGACCCCTTGGGGGGGGCTTTCAGATACGCAGTATTTT
TRBV20-1	-	TRBJ1-2	-	CSASGSLNYGYTF	TGCAGTGCTAGCGGCAGCCTTAACTATGGCTACACCTTC
TRBV11-2	-	TRBJ2-1	-	CASSLVMVPPGAGHEQFF	TGTGCCAGCAGCTTAGTTATGGTTCCACCGGGGGCGGGCCATGAGCAGTTCTTC
TRBV7-2	-	TRBJ1-1	TRBD1	CASSLRNLGDREGTEAFF	TGTGCCAGCAGCTTACGGAATCTTGGGGACAGGGAGGGCACTGAAGCTTTCTTT
TRBV25-1	few	TRBJ2-7	-	CASSDPATSYEQYF	TGTGCCAGCAGTGATCCGGCAACCTCCTACGAGCAGTACTTC
TRBV12-3/TRBV12-4	many	TRBJ2-5	TRBD1	CASSSGGETQYF	TGTGCCAGCAGCTCAGGGGGAGAGACCCAGTACTTC
TRBV6-5	-	TRBJ2-1	TRBD1	CASSEDRAPINEQFF	TGTGCCAGCAGCGAGGACAGGGCCCCTATCAATGAGCAGTTCTTC
TRBV6-6	-	TRBJ1-2	TRBD1	CASRSPTTGLSGYTF	TGTGCCAGCAGATCCCCTACGACAGGGCTATCCGGCTACACCTTC
TRBV12-3/TRBV12-4	-	TRBJ1-1	-	CASSARRMNTEAFF	TGTGCCAGCAGTGCCCGCAGAATGAACACTGAAGCTTTCTTT
TRBV11-2	-	TRBJ2-5	-	CASSPDGTLSEQYF	TGTGCCAGCAGCCCCGACGGGACACTGTCTGAGCAGTACTTC
TRBV29-1	-	TRBJ2-7	TRBD2	CSVVAGGGFNEQYF	TGCAGCGTTGTAGCGGGAGGGGGGTTTAATGAGCAGTACTTC
TRBV6-2/TRBV6-3	-	TRBJ1-1	-	CASSYMYTEAFF	TGTGCCAGCAGTTACATGTACACTGAAGCTTTCTTT
TRBV6-1	-	TRBJ2-7	TRBD1	CASSEEGQGAIEQYF	TGTGCCAGCAGTGAAGAGGGGCAGGGGGCAATCGAGCAGTACTTC
TRBV2	-	TRBJ2-6	-	CASTGTSSGANVLTF	TGTGCCAGCACCGGGACTTCCTCTGGGGCCAACGTCCTGACTTTC
TRBV20-1	-	TRBJ1-4	TRBD1	CSALGQGTGEKLFF	TGCAGTGCTCTGGGACAGGGGACAGGAGAAAAACTGTTTTTT
TRBV15	few	TRBJ2-7	-	CATSRDGGDRSYEQYF	TGTGCCACCAGCAGAGATGGCGGGGATCGGTCCTACGAGCAGTACTTC
TRBV3-1	-	TRBJ1-1	-	CASSPRDKNTEAFF	TGTGCCAGCAGCCCGAGGGACAAGAACACTGAAGCTTTCTTT
TRBV20-1	-	TRBJ2-7	TRBD1	CSARVWDRDYEQYF	TGCAGTGCTAGAGTGTGGGACAGAGACTACGAGCAGTACTTC
TRBV27	-	TRBJ2-1	-	CASSKGSPPREQFF	TGTGCCAGCAGTAAAGGTTCTCCCCCTCGTGAGCAGTTCTTC
TRBV12-3/TRBV12-4	-	TRBJ1-1	-	CASTFGGNVEAFF	TGTGCTAGCACTTTTGGGGGGAACGTTGAAGCTTTCTTT
TRBV4-1	few	TRBJ2-4	TRBD1	CASSNPGQGLAKNIQYF	TGCGCCAGCAGCAATCCGGGACAGGGCCTAGCCAAAAACATTCAGTACTTC
TRBV2	-	TRBJ1-4	-	CASKGDQTNEKLFF	TGTGCCAGCAAAGGGGACCAAACTAATGAAAAACTGTTTTTT
TRBV20-1	few	TRBJ2-3	TRBD2	CSAIGVGLAGTTDTQYF	TGCAGTGCTATTGGAGTGGGACTAGCGGGGACCACAGATACGCAGTATTTT
TRBV6-1	few	TRBJ1-2	-	CASDGDYGYTF	TGTGCCAGCGACGGAGACTATGGCTACACCTTC
TRBV2	-	TRBJ2-5	-	CASSLRTTAGETQYF	TGTGCCAGCAGTCTCCGGACTACCGCAGGGGAGACCCAGTACTTC